A single sample gave rise to the 10 T cell receptor beta chains below, sequenced in a study of blood T cell repertoires in COVID-19. Assay: immunoSEQ multiplex PCR; the TCRdb copy retains only in-frame clones and omits some. The sample has fewer than 250,000 clones; 89% are singletons. The material sequenced was peripheral blood. The receptor source for this set is a man in his sixties who had recovered from COVID-19.

The chain links TRBV5-1 to TRBJ2-7, with 8 positions matching TRBD2. The CDR3 is made up of 15 amino acids. J gave up 0 bases and V 3 bases, and 5 bases lay outside the gene matches. Looked up from germline, CDR1 is SGHRS and CDR2 is YFSETQ. CDR3 protein: CASSSSSGASYEQYF. CDR3 nucleotides: TGCGCCAGCAGCTCGAGTAGCGGGGCCTCCTACGAGCAGTACTTC.

This chain joins TRBV28 and TRBJ2-7; D might be TRBD2 (5 bases). The CDR3 has 13 amino acids. The germline V gene has CDR1 MDHEN and CDR2 SYDVKM. Trimming pared 3 bases from V and 3 bases from J, leaving 9 bases between. The CDR3 reads CASSLNGGYEQYF. The CDR3 nucleotides are TGTGCCAGCAGTTTGAACGGAGGCTACGAGCAGTACTTC.

The chain's CDR3 is CASRGGSKADEQFF. Written as DNA, the CDR3 is TGTGCCAGCAGGGGGGGTTCTAAAGCGGATGAGCAGTTCTTC. The rearrangement uses TRBV6-5 and TRBJ2-1, with a weak D call TRBD2 (6 bases). Between the trimmed V and J ends, which lost 6 bases and 8 bases, there was a span of 17 bases. The CDR3 length is 14 residues. Germline V gene sequence: CDR1 MNHEY, CDR2 SVGAGI.

The chain has TRBV7-9 and TRBJ2-6; a weak D match, TRBD2 (6 bases). The CDR3 is 13 amino acids. V was shortened by 8 bases and J by 1 base, with 6 bases between the two germline ends. In germline, CDR1 is SEHNR, CDR2 FQNEAQ (reference sequence). CDR3 DNA: TGTGCCAGCGGGGGGTCTGGGGCCAACGTCCTGACTTTC. It specifies CASGGSGANVLTF.

The chain links TRBV10-3 to TRBJ2-3; D ambiguous. The V and J ends lost 3 bases and 1 base respectively, with 11 bases between them. Germline loops: CDR1 ENHRY, CDR2 SYGVKD. This CDR3 contains 15 residues. CDR3 bases: TGTGCCATCAGTGATCTTAACCAGGGCACAGATACGCAGTATTTT. It encodes CAISDLNQGTDTQYF.

This chain connects TRBV19 to TRBJ2-5; TRBD1 matches at 8 bases. The V gene end was trimmed by 3 bases and the J gene end by 1 base; junction bases not matched to a gene: 4. The germline CDR1 and CDR2 sequences are LNHDA and SQIVND (reference sequence). This CDR3 comprises 15 residues. The CDR3 sequence is CASSIYRGSQETQYF. For the CDR3, the DNA is TGTGCCAGTAGTATCTACAGGGGGAGCCAAGAGACCCAGTACTTC.

This rearrangement joins TRBV23-1 to TRBJ2-3, with TRBD1 matching over 7 bases. TRBV23-1 is an ORF, with its function uncertain. The CDR3 has 13 residues. V was clipped by 9 bases and J by 0 bases; unmatched bases: 3. In DNA, the CDR3 is TGCGCCAGTGGGGACAGCAGCACAGATACGCAGTATTTT. Translating it yields CASGDSSTDTQYF.

The chain combines TRBV11-3 with TRBJ2-5; 7 bases map to TRBD1. This CDR3 comprises 15 residues. Trimming at V came to 1 base and at J to 1 base, leaving 3 bases not matched to a gene. Per the germline V gene, CDR1 is SGHNT and CDR2 is YENEEA. The CDR3 loop reads CASSLGQGSQETQYF. In DNA form, the CDR3 reads TGTGCCAGCAGCTTAGGACAGGGCAGCCAAGAGACCCAGTACTTC.

CDR3 residues: CASNQAWGSGRETQYF. As DNA, the CDR3 is TGTGCCAGCAACCAAGCTTGGGGGAGCGGGCGGGAGACCCAGTACTTC. The rearrangement links TRBV6-7 to TRBJ2-5, with TRBD2 as a possible D gene (6 bases). TRBV6-7 is recorded as an ORF, its role being uncertain. With 7 bases removed from V and 5 bases from J, the gap between germline ends came to 23 bases. This CDR3 comprises 16 residues.

This chain joins TRBV19 and TRBJ2-3; 7 bases fit TRBD2. V shed 7 bases and J 2 bases; nucleotides not matched to a gene: 9. The length of the CDR3 is 15 residues. Germline V lookup: CDR1 LNHDA, CDR2 SQIVND (reference sequence). The CDR3 DNA reads as TGTGCCAGTAAAATCTTTGCGGGAGTCACAGATACGCAGTATTTT. Its protein product is CASKIFAGVTDTQYF.